Shown below are 4 T cell receptor beta chains from a single sample sequenced in a study of blood T cell repertoires in COVID-19. Data came from immunoSEQ multiplex PCR; TCRdb stores just in-frame clones and leaves some out. The sample includes 70,000 or so clones, about 68% of them seen just once. The specimen was peripheral blood. The receptor source for this set is a woman aged 70 to 79 with acute or convalescent COVID-19.

V gene TRBV30 combines with J gene TRBJ2-1, with TRBD1 matching 7 bases. The length of the CDR3 is 15 residues. The ends lost 0 bases at V and 7 bases at J; junction bases unmatched: 9. Germline V gives CDR1 GTSNPN, CDR2 SVGIG (reference sequence). The CDR3 loop reads CAWSVPRGRGNEQFF. The CDR3 DNA follows: TGTGCCTGGAGTGTTCCCCGGGGCAGGGGGAATGAGCAGTTCTTC.

The chain carries TRBV11-2 and TRBJ1-6, with D unclear. With 3 bases removed from V and 14 bases from J, the gap between germline ends came to 14 bases. CDR3 length: 13 residues. CDR1 is SGHAT and CDR2 is FQNNGV in the germline V gene. The CDR3 reads CASSFDGERALHF. As DNA, the CDR3 is TGTGCCAGCAGCTTCGATGGAGAAAGAGCCCTCCACTTT.

The chain joins TRBV19 to TRBJ2-7, with 9 bases aligning to TRBD1. V was clipped by 5 bases and J by 3 bases; unmatched bases: 11. Per germline, CDR1 LNHDA and CDR2 SQIVND (reference sequence). The CDR3 runs to 16 residues. CDR3 in amino acids: CASSGNRGRNIYEQYF. The CDR3 region has the DNA TGTGCCAGTAGTGGAAACAGGGGGCGAAACATCTACGAGCAGTACTTC.

V usage is TRBV2 and J usage is TRBJ2-7; 7 bases map to TRBD2. The CDR3 runs to 15 residues. Germline values: CDR1 SNHLY, CDR2 FYNNEI. With 4 bases clipped from V and 2 bases from J, the junction kept 8 bases outside the gene matches. CDR3 bases: TGTGCCAGCAGTGCTATGGGGACTACTACCTACGAGCAGTACTTC. This sequence encodes CASSAMGTTTYEQYF.